This TCR beta chain was identified in a study of beta chain features in type 1 diabetes. Looked up from germline, CDR1 is MGHDK and CDR2 is SYGVNS. V gave up 3 bases and J gave up 2 bases, with 7 bases separating them. This CDR3 contains 13 residues. This clone was detected only a few times. Its specificity is not known. Expressed TCRB transcripts got sequenced, as all isolated RNA was reverse transcribed. Using immunoSEQ multiplex PCR, the repertoire was profiled, and TCRdb retains in-frame clones only, with some absent. The data show approximately 150,000 clones, with 7% to 10% seen just once and approximately 2.3% held by the top ten. Notes on the study in general: There was no resolution here of whether HLA type influences TCRB rearrangement.

The sequence derives from a young woman in good health. Sequencing was performed on central memory CD4+ T cells from blood. The chain couples TRBV25-1 to TRBJ1-2; D not resolved. In DNA form, the CDR3 reads TGTGCCAGCAGTGACAGGTGGAACTATGGCTACACCTTC. Amino acid sequence: CASSDRWNYGYTF.